Listed here are 15 T cell receptor beta chains from one sample, sequenced in a study of glioma-infiltrating T cells. Amplification of TCR alpha and beta CDR3 regions from RNA used iRepertoire nested multiplex PCR. TCRdb processed the multiplex PCR reads anew with MiXCR; each CDR3 protein has one entry. The sample holds fewer than 200,000 distinct CDR3 sequences, over 25% seen once. Source material: glioma tissue, nonneoplastic brain tissue, or PBMCs (not recorded which). The receptors were sampled from a human donor with low-grade glioma or glioblastoma, undergoing nonglioma brain surgery, or in good health (not recorded which).

This clonotype was detected only a few times. The V and J genes are TRBV5-5 and TRBJ2-3; 7 bases map to TRBD1. From germline, CDR1 is SGHKS and CDR2 YYEKEE (reference sequence). V was pared by 1 base and J by 4 bases, with 9 bases of the junction left unmatched. The CDR3 spans 16 residues. CDR3 bases: TGTGCCAGCAGCTTGTGGGGCCGAGGGGGCGCAGATACGCAGTATTTT. Translation gives CASSLWGRGGADTQYF.

This clonotype has ten or more counts. This chain joins TRBV4-3 and TRBJ2-1; 7 positions agree with TRBD2. Germline CDR1 LGHNA, CDR2 YSLEER. This CDR3 is built from 19 residues. J gave up 6 bases and V 4 bases, and 21 bases lay outside the gene matches. Here the CDR3 reads CASSPSRLGGRAGSNEQFF. In DNA, the CDR3 is TGCGCCAGCAGCCCAAGTCGTCTCGGGGGGAGGGCCGGAAGCAATGAGCAGTTCTTC.

This clonotype was seen many times. The CDR3 protein is CASSDPGSYEQYF. As DNA, the CDR3 is TGTGCCAGCAGTGATCCTGGATCCTACGAGCAGTACTTC. The chain has TRBV25-1 and TRBJ2-7; D gene unclear. The CDR3 extends over 13 amino acids. V lost 3 bases to trimming and J lost 1 base, with 7 bases between them. Germline V gives CDR1 MGHDK, CDR2 SYGVNS.

Points on this clonotype: A junction end diverges from the germline sequence, so it may reflect a read error. As DNA, the CDR3 is TGTGCTAGCAGTCAAGGAGCGGGAGGGGGCACAGATATGCAGTATTTT. Protein product: CASSQGAGGGTDMQYF. The V gene is TRBV6-1, the J gene TRBJ2-3, with 10 bases fitting TRBD2. Germline V CDR1 and CDR2: MNHNS, SASEGT. The CDR3 runs 16 residues.

On this clonotype itself: Relative to the germline gene, one junction end is altered; a read error may explain this. This chain links TRBV27 with TRBJ2-5; perhaps TRBD2 as D (6 bases). This CDR3 comprises 14 residues. Germline V CDR1 and CDR2: MNHEY, SMNVEV (reference sequence). CDR3 sequence (DNA): TGCGCCAGCAGACTGGGACTGCCTCAAGAGACCCAGTACTTC. Encoded protein: CASRLGLPQETQYF.

The chain links TRBV7-2 to TRBJ2-4, with TRBD2 identical over 8 bases. From germline, CDR1 is SGHTA and CDR2 FQGNSA. CDR3 length: 16 residues. With V trimmed by 5 bases and J by 8 bases, 14 bases remained unmatched. CDR3 coding DNA: TGTGCCAGCAGCCCGGGACTAGAGGGAGGGGCCGACATTCAGTACTTC. Protein sequence: CASSPGLEGGADIQYF.

This clonotype was counted many times. The chain has TRBV20-1 and TRBJ2-3, with 12 positions matching TRBD2. Germline V gene lookup returns CDR1 DFQATT and CDR2 SNEGSKA (reference sequence). Trimming removed 2 bases from V and 2 bases from J; junction bases left unmatched: 17. The length of the CDR3 is 20 residues. The CDR3 sequence: CSARRPPRTSGTTFTDTQYF. The CDR3 DNA reads TGCAGTGCTAGAAGGCCCCCGAGGACTAGCGGGACTACTTTCACAGATACGCAGTATTTT.

This clonotype was seen repeatedly, ten times or more. The CDR3 is CASSQDRAPAPSSYNEQFF. CDR3 nucleotides: TGCGCCAGCAGCCAAGATCGAGCTCCCGCGCCGAGCTCCTACAATGAGCAGTTCTTC. The rearrangement links TRBV4-3 to TRBJ2-1; D remains unclear. This CDR3 is built from 19 residues. Per the germline V gene, CDR1 is LGHNA and CDR2 is YSLEER. Between the trimmed V and J ends, which lost 0 bases and 0 bases, there was a span of 18 bases.

This clonotype was observed at least ten times. The chain joins TRBV4-1 to TRBJ1-1; D is unresolved. There are 15 residues in the CDR3. Germline V gene lookup returns CDR1 MGHRA and CDR2 YSYEKL. Trimming stripped 1 base from V and 4 bases from J, with 13 bases between. The CDR3 spells CASSQGFGRITEAFF. The CDR3 region has the DNA TGCGCCAGCAGCCAAGGGTTCGGGAGGATCACTGAAGCTTTCTTT.

The rearrangement links TRBV18 to TRBJ2-7; D is perhaps TRBD1 (6 bases). V was pared by 3 bases and J by 3 bases, with 12 bases between. Germline V gene lookup returns CDR1 KGHSH and CDR2 LQKENI. The CDR3 loop spans 14 amino acids. CDR3 residues: CASSPFDRNYEQYF. In DNA form, the CDR3 reads TGTGCCAGCTCACCCTTTGACAGGAACTACGAGCAGTACTTC.

Concerning this clonotype itself: A much larger clone is a single base away; this may be a read error. This chain uses TRBV19 with TRBJ2-1; 7 bases are a match to TRBD2. This CDR3 spans 14 amino acids. Germline-derived CDR1 and CDR2 are LNHDA and SQIVND (reference sequence). The CDR3 DNA reads TGTGCCAGTACTCCCGCTAGCGGATACAATGGGCAGTTCTTC. Amino acids: CASTPASGYNGQFF.

This clonotype was counted many times. The genes are TRBV14 and TRBJ1-4; a possible D gene is TRBD1 (5 bases). Germline-derived CDR1 and CDR2 are SGHDN and FVKESK. Trimming took 10 bases from V and 6 from J, leaving 18 bases between them. This CDR3 region has 14 residues. The CDR3 protein is CATSSNQGHEKLFF. For the CDR3, the DNA is TGTGCCACCTCAAGTAACCAGGGCCATGAAAAACTGTTTTTT. The complete variable domain, with remaining parts taken from reference TRBV14 and TRBJ1-4, reads EAGVTQFPSHSVIEKGQTVTLRCDPISGHDNLYWYRRVMGKEIKFLLHFVKESKQDESGMPNNRFLAERTGGTYSTLKVQPAELEDSGVYFCATSSNQGHEKLFFGSGTQLSVL.

Notes on this clonotype: A clone one base away is much larger, so this may be a read error. This sequence joins TRBV27 and TRBJ2-6, with D perhaps assigned TRBD1 or TRBD2 (6 bases each). CDR1 and CDR2 (germline): MNHEY, SMNVEV (reference sequence). The CDR3 runs 18 residues. The CDR3 reads CASTEVGGRITGANVPTF. Here the CDR3 DNA reads TGTGCCAGCACTGAAGTTGGGGGGCGCATCACTGGGGCCAACGTCCCGACTTTC.

Ten or more counts support this clonotype. The chain couples TRBV6-2 or TRBV6-3 to TRBJ1-1; D perhaps matches TRBD1 (5 bases). V dropped 2 bases and J dropped 4 bases, with 8 bases sitting between them. CDR1 is MNHEY, CDR2 SVGEGT, per germline. There are 13 residues in the CDR3. The CDR3 protein is CASSYPRGTEAFF. CDR3 in DNA: TGTGCCAGCAGTTACCCAAGGGGCACTGAAGCTTTCTTT.

As to this clonotype: A read error may be the cause here, since a much bigger clone is one base away. The chain couples TRBV20-1 to TRBJ2-1; D may be TRBD2 (6 bases). The germline V gene encodes CDR1 DFQATT and CDR2 SNEGSKA (reference sequence). The CDR3 is 12 residues long. Trimming took off 6 bases at V and 5 bases at J, with 11 bases between the two ends. CDR3 in DNA: TGCAGTGCCAGCGGGCCGAACAATGAGCAGTTCTTC. The encoded protein is CSASGPNNEQFF.